The 26 T cell receptor beta chains below come from one sample, sequenced in a study of CD8 T cells in ankylosing spondylitis. One entry per CDR3 protein results from TCRdb running MiXCR on the 5' RACE reads. Among almost 400,000 distinct CDR3 sequences listed, 20% to 25% were seen once. No antigen has been assigned to these receptors. Study-level points and caveats: Seemingly distinctive of ankylosing spondylitis blood was a TCR beta motif formed by eight highly homologous variants.

Input material: blood, either unsorted or a sorted T cell fraction (not recorded which). Receptors originate from a male donor with ankylosing spondylitis.

This clonotype was detected only a few times. The chain carries TRBV9 and TRBJ2-2, with 9 bases matching TRBD2. Losses at the gene ends were 3 bases for V and 7 bases for J; bases not matched to a gene: 13. CDR3 length: 17 residues. The V gene's germline CDR1 is SGDLS and CDR2 YYNGEE. The CDR3 sequence is CASSDKGTSRGYGELFF. The CDR3 DNA is TGTGCCAGCAGCGACAAAGGGACTAGCAGGGGGTACGGGGAGCTGTTTTTT.

Only a few counts were recorded for this clonotype. The chain recombines TRBV7-2 with TRBJ1-2; 7 nucleotides line up with TRBD1. Per germline, CDR1 SGHTA and CDR2 FQGNSA. Trimming cost V 5 bases and J 3 bases; bases outside gene matches: 12. The CDR3 totals 16 residues. In DNA, the CDR3 is TGTGCCAGCAGCAGGCAGACAGGGTCCATTGACTATGGCTACACCTTC. Protein product: CASSRQTGSIDYGYTF.

This clonotype was detected only a few times. The J gene is TRBJ1-1, the V gene TRBV5-1, with TRBD1 identical over 9 bases. This CDR3 is built from 14 residues. Germline V CDR1 and CDR2: SGHRS, YFSETQ. J lost 3 bases, V lost 4 bases, and 4 bases had no gene match. The DNA for the CDR3 is TGCGCCAGCAGCGAACAGGGGGCTCACACTGAAGCTTTCTTT. Protein product: CASSEQGAHTEAFF.

This chain joins TRBV20-1 and TRBJ1-4; D is uncertain. Germline values: CDR1 DFQATT, CDR2 SNEGSKA (reference sequence). This CDR3 contains 12 residues. V was cut by 6 bases and J by 4 bases, with 9 bases left in between. CDR3 sequence: CSAKWSNEKLFF. CDR3 nucleotide sequence: TGCAGTGCCAAGTGGAGTAATGAAAAACTGTTTTTT.

This clonotype was observed a few times. The chain employs TRBV29-1 and TRBJ2-5, with 11 positions matching TRBD2. J lost 4 bases, V lost 3 bases, and 7 bases had no gene match. The CDR3 is made up of 15 amino acids. Per germline, CDR1 SQVTM and CDR2 ANQGSEA. The CDR3 sequence: CSVDGTSGWGETQYF. The CDR3 region has the DNA TGCAGCGTTGATGGGACTAGCGGCTGGGGAGAGACCCAGTACTTC.

There are a few counts of this clonotype. The chain links TRBV5-5 to TRBJ1-2; D gene unclear. This CDR3 spans 16 amino acids. V shed 0 bases and J shed 1 base, with 13 bases lying between them. The germline gives CDR1 SGHKS, CDR2 YYEKEE (reference sequence). CDR3 amino acids: CASSLDVGLLNYGYTF. In DNA form, the CDR3 reads TGTGCCAGCAGCTTGGATGTAGGACTTCTTAACTATGGCTACACCTTC.

The CDR3 region has the DNA TGCAGTGCTAGAGCCTTCCTAGGACTATCCTACGAGCAGTACTTC. Amino acids: CSARAFLGLSYEQYF. The chain uses TRBV20-1 and TRBJ2-7; TRBD2 is a possible D gene (6 bases). Germline V gene lookup returns CDR1 DFQATT and CDR2 SNEGSKA (reference sequence). The CDR3 has 15 amino acids. The V end was cut by 1 base, the J end by 1 base, with 14 bases between.

This clonotype has just a few counts. This chain links TRBV10-3 with TRBJ2-1; TRBD2 might be the D (5 bases). V was clipped by 3 bases and J by 7 bases, with 16 bases between them. CDR1 ENHRY and CDR2 SYGVKD come from the germline V gene. This CDR3 region has 15 residues. CDR3 in amino acids: CAISDPQAGRNEQFF. The CDR3 DNA reads TGTGCCATCAGTGACCCCCAGGCGGGTAGGAATGAGCAGTTCTTC.

The sample holds a few counts of this clonotype. This chain links TRBV10-2 with TRBJ1-1; D is ambiguous. Germline CDR1 reads WSHSY; CDR2 reads SAAADI. The CDR3 is made up of 15 amino acids. Trimming left V 6 bases short and J 0 bases short, with 14 bases between. CDR3 DNA sequence: TGCGCCAGCAGGACGCTTGGCTCCATGAACACTGAAGCTTTCTTT. The encoded protein is CASRTLGSMNTEAFF.

The rearrangement uses TRBV4-2 and TRBJ1-5; the D gene is possibly TRBD1 (5 bases). The CDR3 is made up of 16 amino acids. Germline loops: CDR1 LGHNA, CDR2 YNFKEQ. V lost 1 base and J 0 bases, leaving 10 bases between the germline ends. CDR3 in amino acids: CASSQGQYYSNQPQHF. CDR3 nucleotide sequence: TGTGCCAGCAGCCAAGGACAGTACTATAGCAATCAGCCCCAGCATTTT.

At least ten counts were recorded for this clonotype. The chain carries TRBV12-3 or TRBV12-4 and TRBJ2-7; 9 bases are a match to TRBD1. This CDR3 has 13 amino acids. V dropped 7 bases and J dropped 6; count of bases not matched to a gene: 7. CDR3 amino acids: CASTSGQGGEQYF. The CDR3 nucleotides are TGTGCCAGCACCTCGGGACAGGGAGGCGAGCAGTACTTC.

This clonotype was observed a few times. The rearrangement joins TRBV6-2 or TRBV6-3 to TRBJ2-1, with 8 nucleotides matching TRBD2. The CDR3 contains 17 residues. Germline V lookup: CDR1 MNHEY, CDR2 SVGEGT. V lost 0 bases, J lost 5 bases, and 9 bases stayed unmatched. The CDR3 coding sequence is TGTGCCAGCAGTTACTCGGGGCGGGAGGCAGTGGACAATGAGCAGTTCTTC. Translating it yields CASSYSGREAVDNEQFF.

This clonotype appeared a few times. This chain links TRBV20-1 with TRBJ1-1, with TRBD1 matching over 7 bases. The CDR3 totals 15 residues. V shed 6 bases, J shed 6 bases, and the junction held 16 bases outside the gene matches. Germline V lookup: CDR1 DFQATT, CDR2 SNEGSKA (reference sequence). The CDR3 nucleotides read TGCAGTGCCGATAGACAGGGAATTTTGGTTGCTGAAGCTTTCTTT. This encodes CSADRQGILVAEAFF.

The rearrangement links TRBV9 to TRBJ2-7; D might be TRBD2 (6 bases). V shed 2 bases and J shed 2 bases, with 14 bases lying between them. Germline CDR1 SGDLS, CDR2 YYNGEE. This CDR3 is 15 amino acids long. CDR3 residues: CASSVQGGITYEQYF. CDR3 DNA sequence: TGTGCCAGCAGCGTTCAGGGCGGGATCACCTACGAGCAGTACTTC.

This clonotype came up a few times. The V call is TRBV5-1, the J call TRBJ2-5; a weak D match, TRBD1 (7 bases). The CDR3 loop spans 15 amino acids. V gave up 2 bases and J gave up 2 bases, with 13 bases separating them. CDR1 is SGHRS, CDR2 YFSETQ, per germline. CDR3: CASSFDREVQETQYF. The CDR3 DNA follows: TGCGCCAGCAGCTTTGACAGGGAGGTTCAAGAGACCCAGTACTTC.

V gene TRBV7-3 combines with J gene TRBJ2-1, with 9 bases aligning to TRBD2. Germline V gene data show CDR1 as SGHTA and CDR2 as FQGTGA. The CDR3 extends over 16 amino acids. The junction had 7 bases not matched to a gene; V was cut back by 5 bases and J by 2 bases. The CDR3 loop is CASSAKTSGAYNEQFF. The CDR3 coding sequence is TGTGCCAGCAGCGCAAAGACTAGCGGAGCCTACAATGAGCAGTTCTTC. Using reference TRBV7-3 and TRBJ2-1 for the parts outside the CDR3, the full variable domain is GAGVSQTPSNKVTEKGKYVELRCDPISGHTALYWYRQSLGQGPEFLIYFQGTGAADDSGLPNDRFFAVRPEGSVSTLKIQRTERGDSAVYLCASSAKTSGAYNEQFFGPGTRLTVL.

The V gene is TRBV7-3, the J gene TRBJ2-2; TRBD2 matches 9 bases. After removal of 5 bases from V and 0 bases from J, the junction contained 4 bases not matched to a gene. This CDR3 spans 16 amino acids. Germline CDR1 and CDR2: SGHTA and FQGTGA. CDR3 in amino acids: CASSALAGANTGELFF. CDR3 in DNA: TGTGCCAGCAGCGCCTTAGCGGGGGCGAACACCGGGGAGCTGTTTTTT.

The rearrangement links TRBV15 to TRBJ1-5; the D is unclear. Trimming cost V 0 bases and J 3 bases, with 12 bases left between them. The CDR3 has 16 amino acids. The germline V gene has CDR1 LNHNV and CDR2 YYDKDF (reference sequence). The CDR3 nucleotides are TGTGCCACCAGCAGAGATTGGCAGGACTACAATCAGCCCCAGCATTTT. This codes for CATSRDWQDYNQPQHF. The variable domain in full, completed from reference TRBV15 and TRBJ1-5, reads DAMVIQNPRYQVTQFGKPVTLSCSQTLNHNVMYWYQQKSSQAPKLLFHYYDKDFNNEADTPDNFQSRRPNTSFCFLDIRSPGLGDTAMYLCATSRDWQDYNQPQHFGDGTRLSIL.

The chain has TRBV19 and TRBJ2-2, with TRBD2 identical over 7 bases. Germline V gives CDR1 LNHDA, CDR2 SQIVND (reference sequence). This CDR3 region has 14 residues. CDR3 sequence: CATKGLADTGELFF. DNA of the CDR3: TGTGCTACAAAAGGTCTAGCGGACACCGGGGAGCTGTTTTTT.

This clonotype was detected many times. The CDR3 spells CASSFAGGFEQFF. For the CDR3, the DNA is TGTGCCAGCAGTTTCGCCGGGGGCTTTGAGCAGTTCTTC. V gene TRBV12-3 or TRBV12-4 combines with J gene TRBJ2-1, with D perhaps being TRBD1 or TRBD2 (6 bases each). The CDR3 runs 13 residues. With 3 bases removed from V and 9 bases from J, the gap between germline ends came to 12 bases.

The sample holds one count of this clonotype. The chain has TRBV11-3 and TRBJ2-3, with TRBD2 identical over 7 bases. Germline CDR1 and CDR2: SGHNT and YENEEA. This CDR3 spans 15 amino acids. J gave up 7 bases and V 2 bases, and 9 bases lay outside the gene matches. CDR3 bases: TGTGCCAGCAGCTTACGCGGGAGAGAGGTGAATACGCAGTATTTT. Amino acids: CASSLRGREVNTQYF.

A few counts support this clonotype. The rearrangement uses TRBV20-1 and TRBJ1-4; D is possibly TRBD1 (5 bases). The CDR3 covers 15 residues. The V and J ends lost 5 bases and 3 bases respectively, with 16 bases between them. The germline V gene has CDR1 DFQATT and CDR2 SNEGSKA (reference sequence). CDR3 coding DNA: TGCAGTGCTGAAAGGAGCGTGGGGCCTAATGAAAAACTGTTTTTT. Protein: CSAERSVGPNEKLFF.

The V gene is TRBV12-3 or TRBV12-4, the J gene TRBJ1-3, with a weak D call TRBD1 (6 bases). This CDR3 spans 14 amino acids. Trimming pared 4 bases from V and 2 bases from J, leaving 9 bases between. The CDR3 loop is CASSSGAAGNTIYF. As DNA, the CDR3 is TGTGCCAGCAGTTCAGGGGCGGCTGGAAACACCATATATTTT.

This clonotype was seen many times. The chain links TRBV5-1 to TRBJ1-2, with a tentative D call TRBD1 (5 bases). V lost 0 bases and J lost 1, with 16 bases in between. This CDR3 is 17 amino acids long. Germline V CDR1 and CDR2: SGHRS, YFSETQ. The CDR3 is CASSLGDSFTFNYGYTF. In nucleotides, the CDR3 is TGCGCCAGCAGCTTGGGAGACAGCTTTACCTTTAACTATGGCTACACCTTC.

This clonotype was seen more than once but under ten times. The chain carries TRBV5-1 and TRBJ2-7, with TRBD2 as a possible D gene (6 bases). Trimming removed 3 bases from V and 0 bases from J, with 19 bases in between. CDR1 and CDR2 from the germline V gene are SGHRS and YFSETQ. The CDR3 totals 17 residues. The CDR3 coding sequence is TGCGCCAGCAGCTGGGGGGAGAGGCGGATGAGCTCCTACGAGCAGTACTTC. The encoded protein is CASSWGERRMSSYEQYF.

The chain joins TRBV11-1 to TRBJ1-4, with D perhaps TRBD1 (5 bases). The CDR3 runs to 20 residues. V dropped 0 bases and J dropped 2 bases, with 22 bases sitting between them. Per the germline V gene, CDR1 is SGHAT and CDR2 is FQDESV (reference sequence). The CDR3 is CASSLAQGSSRTPTNEKLFF. In nucleotides, the CDR3 is TGTGCCAGCAGCTTAGCGCAGGGTTCGAGCCGTACCCCGACTAATGAAAAACTGTTTTTT.